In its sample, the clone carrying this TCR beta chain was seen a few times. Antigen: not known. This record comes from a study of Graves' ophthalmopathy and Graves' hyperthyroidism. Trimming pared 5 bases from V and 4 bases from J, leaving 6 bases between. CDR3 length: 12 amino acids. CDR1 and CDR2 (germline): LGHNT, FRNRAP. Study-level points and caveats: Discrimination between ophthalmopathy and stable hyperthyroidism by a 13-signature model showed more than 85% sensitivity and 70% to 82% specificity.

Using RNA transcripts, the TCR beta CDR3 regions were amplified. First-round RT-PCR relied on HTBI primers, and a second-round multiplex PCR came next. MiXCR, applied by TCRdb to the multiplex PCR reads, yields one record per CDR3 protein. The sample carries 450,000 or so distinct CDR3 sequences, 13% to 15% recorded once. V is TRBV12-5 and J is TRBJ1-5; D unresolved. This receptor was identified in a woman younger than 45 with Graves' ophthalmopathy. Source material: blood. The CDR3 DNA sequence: TGTGCTAGTGGTCACTCGAATCAGCCCCAGCATTTT. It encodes CASGHSNQPQHF.